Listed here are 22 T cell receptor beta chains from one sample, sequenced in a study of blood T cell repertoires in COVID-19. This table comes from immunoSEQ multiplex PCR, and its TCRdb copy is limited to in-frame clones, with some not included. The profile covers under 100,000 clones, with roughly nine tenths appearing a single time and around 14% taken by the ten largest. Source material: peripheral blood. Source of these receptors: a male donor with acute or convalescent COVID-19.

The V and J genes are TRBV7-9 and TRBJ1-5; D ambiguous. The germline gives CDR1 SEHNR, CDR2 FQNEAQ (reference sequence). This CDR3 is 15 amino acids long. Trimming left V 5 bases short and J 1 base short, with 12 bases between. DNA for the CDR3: TGTGCCAGCAGCCCCGGGGAAGCCAGCAATCAGCCCCAGCATTTT. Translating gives CASSPGEASNQPQHF.

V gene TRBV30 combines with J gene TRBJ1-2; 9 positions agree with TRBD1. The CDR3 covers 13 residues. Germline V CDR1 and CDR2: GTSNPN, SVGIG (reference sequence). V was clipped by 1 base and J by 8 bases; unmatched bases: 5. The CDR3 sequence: CAWSGQGVGGYTF. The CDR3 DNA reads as TGTGCCTGGAGTGGACAGGGGGTGGGAGGCTACACCTTC.

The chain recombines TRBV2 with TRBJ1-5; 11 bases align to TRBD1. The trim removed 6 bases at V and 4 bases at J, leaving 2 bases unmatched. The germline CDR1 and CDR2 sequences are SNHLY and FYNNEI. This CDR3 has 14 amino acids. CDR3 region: CASSGDRGNQPQHF. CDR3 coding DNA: TGTGCCAGCAGCGGGGACAGGGGGAATCAGCCCCAGCATTTT.

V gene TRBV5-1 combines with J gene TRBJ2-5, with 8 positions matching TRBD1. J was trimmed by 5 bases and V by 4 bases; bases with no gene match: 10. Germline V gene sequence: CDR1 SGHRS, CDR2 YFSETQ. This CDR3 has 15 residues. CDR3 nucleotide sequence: TGCGCCAGCAGCCCCAGGGGCAGGGGGCTCGAGACCCAGTACTTC. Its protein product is CASSPRGRGLETQYF. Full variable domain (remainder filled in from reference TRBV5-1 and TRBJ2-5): KAGVTQTPRYLIKTRGQQVTLSCSPISGHRSVSWYQQTPGQGLQFLFEYFSETQRNKGNFPGRFSGRQFSNSRSEMNVSTLELGDSALYLCASSPRGRGLETQYFGPGTRLLVL.

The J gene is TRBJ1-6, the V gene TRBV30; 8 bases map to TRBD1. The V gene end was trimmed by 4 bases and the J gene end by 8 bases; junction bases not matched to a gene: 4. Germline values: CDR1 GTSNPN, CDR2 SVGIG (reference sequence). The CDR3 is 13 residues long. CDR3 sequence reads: CAWKGQGDSPLHF. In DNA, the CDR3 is TGTGCCTGGAAAGGACAGGGTGATTCACCCCTCCACTTT.

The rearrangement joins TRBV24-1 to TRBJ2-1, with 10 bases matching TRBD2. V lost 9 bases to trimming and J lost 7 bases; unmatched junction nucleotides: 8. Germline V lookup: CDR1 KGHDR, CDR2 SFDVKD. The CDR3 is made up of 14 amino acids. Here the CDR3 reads CATGSGGARNEQFF. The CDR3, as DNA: TGTGCCACCGGGAGCGGGGGGGCAAGGAATGAGCAGTTCTTC.

CDR3 protein: CASSYGTGRWYGYTF. CDR3 nucleotides: TGTGCCAGCAGTTACGGTACAGGCCGGTGGTATGGCTACACCTTC. The chain joins TRBV6-6 to TRBJ1-2; D perhaps matches TRBD1 (5 bases). This CDR3 is 15 amino acids long. From germline, CDR1 is MNHNY and CDR2 SVGAGI (reference sequence). Trimming left V 2 bases short and J 5 bases short, with 15 bases between.

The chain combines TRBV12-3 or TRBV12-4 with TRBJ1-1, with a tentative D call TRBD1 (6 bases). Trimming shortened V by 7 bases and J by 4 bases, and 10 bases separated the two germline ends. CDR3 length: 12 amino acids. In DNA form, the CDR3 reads TGTGCCAGCAACGTAGGGGGCACTGAAGCTTTCTTT. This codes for CASNVGGTEAFF.

The CDR3 nucleotides read TGTGCCACCAGTGATCCCGGGACTAGCCGGCAGTTCTTC. It yields the protein CATSDPGTSRQFF. The J gene is TRBJ2-1, the V gene TRBV24-1; 9 bases fit TRBD2. The CDR3 covers 13 residues. With V trimmed by 3 bases and J by 12 bases, 5 bases remained unmatched. Per the germline V gene, CDR1 is KGHDR and CDR2 is SFDVKD.

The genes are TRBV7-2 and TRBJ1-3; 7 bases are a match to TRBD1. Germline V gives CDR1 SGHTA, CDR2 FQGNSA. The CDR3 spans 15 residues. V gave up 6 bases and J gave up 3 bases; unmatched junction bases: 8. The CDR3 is CASSFPPGGGNTIYF. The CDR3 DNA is TGTGCCAGCAGTTTTCCTCCAGGGGGTGGAAACACCATATATTTT. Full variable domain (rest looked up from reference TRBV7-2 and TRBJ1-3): GAGVSQSPSNKVTEKGKDVELRCDPISGHTALYWYRQSLGQGLEFLIYFQGNSAPDKSGLPSDRFSAERTGGSVSTLTIQRTQQEDSAVYLCASSFPPGGGNTIYFGEGSWLTVV.

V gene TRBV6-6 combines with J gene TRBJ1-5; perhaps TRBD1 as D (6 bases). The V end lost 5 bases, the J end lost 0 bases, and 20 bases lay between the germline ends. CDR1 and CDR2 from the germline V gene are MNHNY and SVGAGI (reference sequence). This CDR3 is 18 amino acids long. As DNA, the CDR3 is TGTGCCAGCAGTCCCCAACGCCCGGACAGATATAGCAATCAGCCCCAGCATTTT. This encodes CASSPQRPDRYSNQPQHF.

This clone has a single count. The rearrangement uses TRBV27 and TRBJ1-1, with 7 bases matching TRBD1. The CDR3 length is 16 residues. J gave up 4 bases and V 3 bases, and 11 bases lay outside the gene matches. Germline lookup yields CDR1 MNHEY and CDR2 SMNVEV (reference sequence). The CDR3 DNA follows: TGTGCCAGCAGTTTCGCACCAGACAGGGCGGGCACTGAAGCTTTCTTT. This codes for CASSFAPDRAGTEAFF.

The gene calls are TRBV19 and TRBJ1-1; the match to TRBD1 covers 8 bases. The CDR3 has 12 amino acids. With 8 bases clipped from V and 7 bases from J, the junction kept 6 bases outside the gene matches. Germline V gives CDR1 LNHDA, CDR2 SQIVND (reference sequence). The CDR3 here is CASRTGPGEAFF. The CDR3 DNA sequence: TGTGCCAGTCGGACAGGGCCAGGTGAAGCTTTCTTT.

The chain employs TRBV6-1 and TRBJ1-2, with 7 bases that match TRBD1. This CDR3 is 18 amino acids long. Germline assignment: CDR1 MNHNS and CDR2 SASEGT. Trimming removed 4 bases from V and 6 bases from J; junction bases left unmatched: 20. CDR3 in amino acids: CASSVRQGGIFGVDGYTF. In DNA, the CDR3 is TGTGCCAGCAGTGTCCGACAGGGTGGGATTTTTGGGGTTGATGGCTACACCTTC.

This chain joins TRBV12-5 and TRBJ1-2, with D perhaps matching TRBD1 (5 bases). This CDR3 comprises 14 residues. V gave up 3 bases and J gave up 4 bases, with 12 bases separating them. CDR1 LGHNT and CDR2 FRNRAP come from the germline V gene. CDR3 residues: CASGFSGLVYGYTF. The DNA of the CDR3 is TGTGCTAGTGGTTTCTCAGGGCTCGTCTATGGCTACACCTTC.

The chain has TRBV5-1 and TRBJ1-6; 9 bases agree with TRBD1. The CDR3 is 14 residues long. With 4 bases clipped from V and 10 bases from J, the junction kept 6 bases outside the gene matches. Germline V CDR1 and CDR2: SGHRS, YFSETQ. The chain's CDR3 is CASSGGQGGSPLHF. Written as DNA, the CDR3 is TGCGCCAGCAGCGGGGGACAGGGCGGCTCACCCCTCCACTTT.

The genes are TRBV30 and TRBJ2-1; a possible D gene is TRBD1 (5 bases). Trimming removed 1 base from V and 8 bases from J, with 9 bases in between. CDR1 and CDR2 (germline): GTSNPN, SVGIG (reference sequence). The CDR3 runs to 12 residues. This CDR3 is CAWSGQLHEQFF. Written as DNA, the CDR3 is TGTGCCTGGAGTGGACAGCTTCATGAGCAGTTCTTC.

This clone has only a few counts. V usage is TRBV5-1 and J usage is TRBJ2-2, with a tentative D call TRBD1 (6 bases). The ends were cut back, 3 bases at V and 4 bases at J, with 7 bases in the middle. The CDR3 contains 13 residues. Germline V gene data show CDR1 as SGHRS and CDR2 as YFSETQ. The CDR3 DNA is TGCGCCAGCAGCTGGGACACCACCGGGGAGCTGTTTTTT. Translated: CASSWDTTGELFF.

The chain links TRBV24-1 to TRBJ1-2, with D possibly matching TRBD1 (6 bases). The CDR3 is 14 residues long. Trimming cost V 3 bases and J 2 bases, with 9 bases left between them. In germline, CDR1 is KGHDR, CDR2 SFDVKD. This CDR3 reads CATSDPTGNYGYTF. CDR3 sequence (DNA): TGTGCCACCAGTGATCCCACAGGGAACTATGGCTACACCTTC.

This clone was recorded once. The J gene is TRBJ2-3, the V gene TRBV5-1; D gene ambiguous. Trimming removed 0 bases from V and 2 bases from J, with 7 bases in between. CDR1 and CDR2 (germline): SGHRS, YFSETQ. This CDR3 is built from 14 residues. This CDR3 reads CASSLVANTDTQYF. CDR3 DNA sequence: TGCGCCAGCAGCTTGGTTGCTAACACAGATACGCAGTATTTT.

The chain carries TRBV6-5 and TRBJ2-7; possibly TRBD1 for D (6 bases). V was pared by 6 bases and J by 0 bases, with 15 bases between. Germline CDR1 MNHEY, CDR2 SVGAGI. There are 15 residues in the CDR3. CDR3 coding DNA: TGTGCCAGCAGAACAGGGACATTTGGCTCCTACGAGCAGTACTTC. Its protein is CASRTGTFGSYEQYF.

As DNA, the CDR3 is TGTGCCAGCAGAACAGCACACTCCTATAATTCACCCCTCCACTTT. It codes for CASRTAHSYNSPLHF. This rearrangement joins TRBV6-5 to TRBJ1-6; D uncertain. Deletions cut 6 bases from V and 0 bases from J, with 9 bases between. The germline V gene encodes CDR1 MNHEY and CDR2 SVGAGI. The CDR3 runs 15 residues.